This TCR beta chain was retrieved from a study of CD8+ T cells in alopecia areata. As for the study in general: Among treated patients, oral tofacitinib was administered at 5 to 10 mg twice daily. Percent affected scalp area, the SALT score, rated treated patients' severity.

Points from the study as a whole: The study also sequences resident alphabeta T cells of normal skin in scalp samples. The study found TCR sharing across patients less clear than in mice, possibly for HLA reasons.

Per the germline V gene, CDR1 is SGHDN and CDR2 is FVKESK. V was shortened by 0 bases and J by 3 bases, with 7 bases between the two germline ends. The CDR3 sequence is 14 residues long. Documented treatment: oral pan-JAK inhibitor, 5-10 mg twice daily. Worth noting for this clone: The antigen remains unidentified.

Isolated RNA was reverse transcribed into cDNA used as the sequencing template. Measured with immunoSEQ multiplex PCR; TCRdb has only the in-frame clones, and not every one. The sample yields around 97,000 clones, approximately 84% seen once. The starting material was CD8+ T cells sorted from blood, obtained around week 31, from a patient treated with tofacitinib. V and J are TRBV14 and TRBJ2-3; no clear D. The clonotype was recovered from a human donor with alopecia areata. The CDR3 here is CASSQDLRTDTQYF. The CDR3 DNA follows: TGTGCCAGCAGCCAAGATCTAAGGACAGATACGCAGTATTTT.